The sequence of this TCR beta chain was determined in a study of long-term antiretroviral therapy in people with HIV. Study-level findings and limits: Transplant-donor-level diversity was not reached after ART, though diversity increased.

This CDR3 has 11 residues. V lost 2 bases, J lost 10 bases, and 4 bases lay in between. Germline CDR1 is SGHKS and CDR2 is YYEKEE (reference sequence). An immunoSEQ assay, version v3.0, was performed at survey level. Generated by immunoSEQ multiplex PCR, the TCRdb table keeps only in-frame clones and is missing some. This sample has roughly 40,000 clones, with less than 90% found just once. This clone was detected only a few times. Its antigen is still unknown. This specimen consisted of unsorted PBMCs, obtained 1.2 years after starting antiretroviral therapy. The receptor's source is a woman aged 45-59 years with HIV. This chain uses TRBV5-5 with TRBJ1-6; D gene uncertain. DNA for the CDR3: TGTGCCAGCAGCTTAGGATCACCCCTCCACTTT. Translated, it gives CASSLGSPLHF.